This T cell receptor beta chain was observed in a study of sequential checkpoint blockade in melanoma. Described treatment: randomized to nivolumab then ipilimumab (arm A) or the reverse (arm B). CDR1 is LNHDA, CDR2 SQIVND, per germline (reference sequence). The CDR3 covers 14 residues. V lost 2 bases and J lost 6, with 11 bases in between. This clone was detected a few times. Its target is unknown. Data came from immunoSEQ multiplex PCR; TCRdb stores just in-frame clones and leaves some out. The table includes 950 to 1,300 clones, 20% to 25% detected once. Study-wide results and limits: Response in arm A was associated with pretreatment TIL clonality.

The specimen was tumor tissue (inferred from file names), collected from a patient given nivolumab and ipilimumab in sequence. V gene TRBV19 combines with J gene TRBJ2-1; D is unclear. The receptor was isolated from a human donor with melanoma. The CDR3 spells CASSISWYFNEQFF. Here the CDR3 DNA reads TGTGCCAGTAGTATAAGTTGGTACTTCAATGAGCAGTTCTTC. Based on the CDR3 plus reference TRBV19 and TRBJ2-1, the full variable domain is DGGITQSPKYLFRKEGQNVTLSCEQNLNHDAMYWYRQDPGQGLRLIYYSQIVNDFQKGDIAEGYSVSREKKESFPLTVTSAQKNPTAFYLCASSISWYFNEQFFGPGTRLTVL.